The source of this TCR beta chain is a study of cytomegalovirus exposure and HLA in healthy donors. V lost 7 bases, J lost 3 bases, and 2 bases stayed unmatched. This CDR3 comprises 13 residues. Germline CDR1 ENHRY, CDR2 SYGVKD. The PCR was carried out with 60 Vbeta primers and 13 Jbeta primers. TCRdb's table, derived via immunoSEQ multiplex PCR, lists solely in-frame clones and lacks some. This sample carries 150,000 to 200,000 clones, about 86% of them seen once, and the ten largest clones take 1.5% to 2%. The receptor was isolated from a man aged 35 to 55 in good health and CMV-seropositive. Sequences were obtained from PBMCs. The J gene is TRBJ1-3, the V gene TRBV10-3; 8 bases agree with TRBD1. In DNA form, the CDR3 reads TGTGCCATCACACAGGGGGGTGGAAACACCATATATTTT. It yields the protein CAITQGGGNTIYF.